This section outlines one T cell receptor beta chain sequence together with its context. These data belong to a study of T cells expressing NK-cell markers. Study summary: Each TCR beta repertoire originated in sorted T cells that were CD3+CD56+NKG2C+, CD3+CD56+NKG2C- or CD3+CD56-NKG2C+.

TCRdb reworked the 5' RACE reads into one entry per CDR3 protein, no DNA. In all, the sample yields approximately 550,000 distinct CDR3 sequences. The CDR3 is 12 amino acids. The clonotype originates from a man between 18 and 35 years old in good health. This rearrangement joins TRBV12-3 or TRBV12-4 to TRBJ1-2. Sequencing was performed on blood T cells: a sorted CD56 or NKG2C T cell subset, CD4+ or CD8+ T cells, or bulk PBMC T cells (not recorded which). CDR3: CAKGFNYGGYTF.